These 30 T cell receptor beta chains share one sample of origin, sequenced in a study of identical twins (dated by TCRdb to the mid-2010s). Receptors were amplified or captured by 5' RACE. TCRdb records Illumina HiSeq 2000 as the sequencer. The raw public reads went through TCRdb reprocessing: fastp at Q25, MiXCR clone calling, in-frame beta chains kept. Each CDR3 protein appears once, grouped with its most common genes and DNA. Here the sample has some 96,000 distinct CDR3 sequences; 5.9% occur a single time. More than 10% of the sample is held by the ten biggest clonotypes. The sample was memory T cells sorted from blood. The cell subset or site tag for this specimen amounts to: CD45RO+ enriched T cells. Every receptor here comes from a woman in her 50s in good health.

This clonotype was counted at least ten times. The CDR3 region has the DNA TGTGCCAGCAGCACTAGCGGGAGGTACAATGAGCAGTTCTTC. This gives the protein CASSTSGRYNEQFF. J is TRBJ2-1 and V is TRBV2; 12 bases are shared with TRBD2. CDR1 is SNHLY, CDR2 FYNNEI, per germline. V shed 6 bases, J shed 4 bases, and the junction held 1 base outside the gene matches. The CDR3 has 14 amino acids.

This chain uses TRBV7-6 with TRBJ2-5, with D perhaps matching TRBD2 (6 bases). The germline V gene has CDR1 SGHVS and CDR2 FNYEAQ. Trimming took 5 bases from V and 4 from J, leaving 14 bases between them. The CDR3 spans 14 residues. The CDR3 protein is CASSPNPGLETQYF. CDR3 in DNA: TGTGCCAGCAGCCCGAACCCGGGACTAGAGACCCAGTACTTC. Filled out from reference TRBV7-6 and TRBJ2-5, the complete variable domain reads GAGVSQSPRYKVTKRGQDVALRCDPISGHVSLYWYRQALGQGPEFLTYFNYEAQQDKSGLPNDRFSAERPEGSISTLTIQRTEQRDSAMYRCASSPNPGLETQYFGPGTRLLVL.

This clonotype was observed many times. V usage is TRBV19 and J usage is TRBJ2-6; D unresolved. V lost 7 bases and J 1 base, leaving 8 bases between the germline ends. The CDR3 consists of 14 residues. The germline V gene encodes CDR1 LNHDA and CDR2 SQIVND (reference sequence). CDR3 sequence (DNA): TGTGCCAGTAATCATGGTTCTGGGGCCAACGTCCTGACTTTC. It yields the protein CASNHGSGANVLTF. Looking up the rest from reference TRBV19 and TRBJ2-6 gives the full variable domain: DGGITQSPKYLFRKEGQNVTLSCEQNLNHDAMYWYRQDPGQGLRLIYYSQIVNDFQKGDIAEGYSVSREKKESFPLTVTSAQKNPTAFYLCASNHGSGANVLTFGAGSRLTVL.

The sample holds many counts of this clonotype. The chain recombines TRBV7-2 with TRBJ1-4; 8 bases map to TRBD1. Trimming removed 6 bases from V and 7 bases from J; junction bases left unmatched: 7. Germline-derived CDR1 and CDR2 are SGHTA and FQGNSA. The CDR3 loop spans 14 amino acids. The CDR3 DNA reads TGTGCCAGCAGTCCAGGACAGGGCCGTGAAAAACTGTTTTTT. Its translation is CASSPGQGREKLFF.

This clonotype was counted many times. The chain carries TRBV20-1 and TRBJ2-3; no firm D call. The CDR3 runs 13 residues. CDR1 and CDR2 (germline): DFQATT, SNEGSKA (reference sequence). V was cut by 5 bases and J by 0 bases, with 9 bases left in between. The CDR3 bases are TGCAGTGCTGGGCCTAGAAGCACAGATACGCAGTATTTT. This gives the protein CSAGPRSTDTQYF.

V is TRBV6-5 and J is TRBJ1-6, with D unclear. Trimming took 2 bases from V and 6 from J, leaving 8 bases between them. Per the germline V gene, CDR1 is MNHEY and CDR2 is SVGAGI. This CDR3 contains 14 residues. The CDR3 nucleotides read TGTGCCAGCAGTTACAGTCAGGTTAATTCACCCCTCCACTTT. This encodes CASSYSQVNSPLHF.

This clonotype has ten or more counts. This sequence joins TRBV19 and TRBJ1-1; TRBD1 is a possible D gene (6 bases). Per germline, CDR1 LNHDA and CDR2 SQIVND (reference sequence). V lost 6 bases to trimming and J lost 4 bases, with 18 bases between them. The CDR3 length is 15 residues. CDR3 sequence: CASSHRGVGGTEAFF. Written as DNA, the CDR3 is TGTGCCAGTAGCCATAGGGGGGTTGGGGGCACTGAAGCTTTCTTT.

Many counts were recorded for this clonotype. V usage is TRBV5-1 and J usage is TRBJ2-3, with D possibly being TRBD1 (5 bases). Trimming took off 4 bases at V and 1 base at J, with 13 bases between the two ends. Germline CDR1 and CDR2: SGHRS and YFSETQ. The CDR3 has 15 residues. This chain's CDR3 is CASSPKGAGTDTQYF. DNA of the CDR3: TGCGCCAGCAGCCCAAAAGGGGCAGGCACAGATACGCAGTATTTT.

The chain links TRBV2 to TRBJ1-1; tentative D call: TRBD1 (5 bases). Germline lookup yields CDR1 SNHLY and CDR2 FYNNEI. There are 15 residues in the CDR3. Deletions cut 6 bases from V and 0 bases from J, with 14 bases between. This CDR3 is CASRPPGTLNTEAFF. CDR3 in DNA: TGTGCCAGCAGACCTCCCGGGACTTTGAACACTGAAGCTTTCTTT.

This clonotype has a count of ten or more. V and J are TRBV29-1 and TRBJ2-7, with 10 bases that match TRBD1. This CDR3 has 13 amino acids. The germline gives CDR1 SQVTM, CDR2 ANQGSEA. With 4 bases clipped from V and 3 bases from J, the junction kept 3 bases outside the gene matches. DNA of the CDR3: TGCAGCGTTGCTCGGACAGGGGGCTACGAGCAGTACTTC. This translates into CSVARTGGYEQYF.

The CDR3 region is CASSLGGAGTEAFF. Written as DNA, the CDR3 is TGTGCCAGCAGCTTAGGGGGGGCTGGCACTGAAGCTTTCTTT. V and J are TRBV7-8 and TRBJ1-1; tentatively, D is TRBD1 (6 bases). V lost 1 base to trimming and J lost 4 bases, with 10 bases between them. This CDR3 spans 14 amino acids. Germline-derived CDR1 and CDR2 are SGHVS and FQNEAQ. The entire variable domain, with the rest obtained from reference TRBV7-8 and TRBJ1-1, is as follows: GAGVSQSPRYKVAKRGQDVALRCDPISGHVSLFWYQQALGQGPEFLTYFQNEAQLDKSGLPSDRFFAERPEGSVSTLKIQRTQQEDSAVYLCASSLGGAGTEAFFGQGTRLTVV.

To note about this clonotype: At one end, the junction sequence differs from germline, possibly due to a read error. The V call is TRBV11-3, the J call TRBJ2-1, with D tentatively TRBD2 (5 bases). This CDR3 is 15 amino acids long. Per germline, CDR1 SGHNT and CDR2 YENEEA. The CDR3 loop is CAISLVAGSYNEQFF. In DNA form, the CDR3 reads TGTGCCATCAGCTTAGTTGCGGGTTCCTACAATGAGCAGTTCTTC. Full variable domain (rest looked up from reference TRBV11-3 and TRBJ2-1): EAGVVQSPRYKIIEKKQPVAFWCNPISGHNTLYWYLQNLGQGPELLIRYENEEAVDDSQLPKDRFSAERLKGVDSTLKIQPAELGDSAVYLCAISLVAGSYNEQFFGPGTRLTVL.

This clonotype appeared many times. The CDR3 here is CASSRGPADTQYF. The CDR3 nucleotides read TGTGCCAGCAGCCGAGGACCCGCAGATACGCAGTATTTT. The rearrangement links TRBV7-2 to TRBJ2-3; no clear D. The length of the CDR3 is 13 residues. CDR1 is SGHTA and CDR2 is FQGNSA in the germline V gene. Trimming took 5 bases from V and 4 from J, leaving 10 bases between them.

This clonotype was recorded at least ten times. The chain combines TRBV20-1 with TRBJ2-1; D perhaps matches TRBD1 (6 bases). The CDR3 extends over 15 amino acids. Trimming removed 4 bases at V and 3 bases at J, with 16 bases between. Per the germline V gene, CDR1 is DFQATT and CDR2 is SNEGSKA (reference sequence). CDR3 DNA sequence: TGCAGTGCTACTTCCGGACAGTTAGACTACAATGAGCAGTTCTTC. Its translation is CSATSGQLDYNEQFF.

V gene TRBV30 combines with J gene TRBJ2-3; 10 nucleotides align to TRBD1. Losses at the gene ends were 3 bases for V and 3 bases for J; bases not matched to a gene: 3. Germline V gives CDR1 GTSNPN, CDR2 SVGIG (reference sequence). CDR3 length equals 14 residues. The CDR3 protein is CAWRVDRGTDTQYF. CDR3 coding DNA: TGTGCCTGGAGAGTGGACAGGGGGACAGATACGCAGTATTTT.

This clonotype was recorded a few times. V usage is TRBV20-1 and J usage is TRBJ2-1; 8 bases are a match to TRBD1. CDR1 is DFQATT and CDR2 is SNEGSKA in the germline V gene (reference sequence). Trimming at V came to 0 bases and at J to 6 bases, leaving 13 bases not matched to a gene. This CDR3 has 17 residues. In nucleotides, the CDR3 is TGCAGTGCTAGAGATCTGGGCCGGACAGGGCTGGTCAATGAGCAGTTCTTC. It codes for CSARDLGRTGLVNEQFF.

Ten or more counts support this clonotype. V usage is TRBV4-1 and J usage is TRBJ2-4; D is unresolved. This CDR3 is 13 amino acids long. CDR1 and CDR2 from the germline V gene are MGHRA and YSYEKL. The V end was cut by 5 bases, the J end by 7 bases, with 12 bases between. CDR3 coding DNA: TGCGCCAGCAGCTGGGTGGACGGTAACATTCAGTACTTC. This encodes CASSWVDGNIQYF.

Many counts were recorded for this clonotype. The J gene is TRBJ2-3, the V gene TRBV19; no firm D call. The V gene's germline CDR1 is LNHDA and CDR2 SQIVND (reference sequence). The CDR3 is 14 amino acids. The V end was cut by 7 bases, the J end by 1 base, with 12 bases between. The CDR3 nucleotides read TGTGCCAGTACCCCTAACCTGGGCACAGATACGCAGTATTTT. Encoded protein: CASTPNLGTDTQYF.

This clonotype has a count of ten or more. CDR3 nucleotides: TGCAGCGTCGGAGATGGGTATTACGAGCAGTACTTC. Protein product: CSVGDGYYEQYF. The rearrangement joins TRBV29-1 to TRBJ2-7, with D uncertain. V lost 6 bases to trimming and J lost 4 bases, with 13 bases between them. The CDR3 totals 12 residues. The germline gives CDR1 SQVTM, CDR2 ANQGSEA.

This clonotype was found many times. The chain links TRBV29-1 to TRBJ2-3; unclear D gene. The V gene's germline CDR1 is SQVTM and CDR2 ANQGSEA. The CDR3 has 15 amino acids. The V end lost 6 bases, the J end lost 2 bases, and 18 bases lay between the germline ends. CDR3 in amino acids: CSVRSLTRSTDTQYF. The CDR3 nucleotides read TGCAGCGTCCGATCCCTCACCCGGTCCACAGATACGCAGTATTTT.

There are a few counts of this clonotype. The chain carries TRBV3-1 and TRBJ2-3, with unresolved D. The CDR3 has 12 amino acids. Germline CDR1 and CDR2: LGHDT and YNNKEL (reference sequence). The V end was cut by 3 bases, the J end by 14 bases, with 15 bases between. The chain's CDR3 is CASSHTDGLLYF. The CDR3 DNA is TGTGCCAGCAGCCACACCGACGGGCTTTTGTATTTT.

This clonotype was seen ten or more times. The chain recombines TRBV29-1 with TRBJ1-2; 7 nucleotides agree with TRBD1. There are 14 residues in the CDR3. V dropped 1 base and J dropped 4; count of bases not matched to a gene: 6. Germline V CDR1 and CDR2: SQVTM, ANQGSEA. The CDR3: CSVEGGQTSYGYTF. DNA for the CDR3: TGCAGCGTTGAAGGGGGACAGACCTCCTATGGCTACACCTTC.

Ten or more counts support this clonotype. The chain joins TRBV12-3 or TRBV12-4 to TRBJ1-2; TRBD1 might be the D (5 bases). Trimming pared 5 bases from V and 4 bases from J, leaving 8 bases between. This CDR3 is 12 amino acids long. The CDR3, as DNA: TGTGCCAGCAGTAGAGACAGCTATGGCTACACCTTC. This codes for CASSRDSYGYTF.

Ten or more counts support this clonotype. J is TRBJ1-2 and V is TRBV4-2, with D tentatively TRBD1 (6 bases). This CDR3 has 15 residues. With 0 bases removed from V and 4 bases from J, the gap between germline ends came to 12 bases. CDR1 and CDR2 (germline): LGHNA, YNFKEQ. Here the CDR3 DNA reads TGTGCCAGCAGCCAAGATAGGGGGGGCGCCTATGGCTACACCTTC. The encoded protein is CASSQDRGGAYGYTF.

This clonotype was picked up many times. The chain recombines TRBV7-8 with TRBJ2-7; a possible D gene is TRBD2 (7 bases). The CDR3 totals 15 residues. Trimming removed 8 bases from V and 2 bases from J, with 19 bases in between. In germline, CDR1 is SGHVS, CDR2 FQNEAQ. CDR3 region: CASGISGGGAYEQYF. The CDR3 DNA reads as TGTGCCAGCGGAATTAGCGGAGGGGGGGCCTACGAGCAGTACTTC.

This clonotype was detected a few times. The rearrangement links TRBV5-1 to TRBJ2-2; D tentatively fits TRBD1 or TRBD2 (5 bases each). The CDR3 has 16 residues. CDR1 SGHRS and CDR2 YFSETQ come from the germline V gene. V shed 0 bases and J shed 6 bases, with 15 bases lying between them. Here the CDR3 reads CASSLAGAGGPGELFF. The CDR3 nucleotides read TGCGCCAGCAGCTTGGCCGGGGCGGGCGGTCCCGGGGAGCTGTTTTTT.

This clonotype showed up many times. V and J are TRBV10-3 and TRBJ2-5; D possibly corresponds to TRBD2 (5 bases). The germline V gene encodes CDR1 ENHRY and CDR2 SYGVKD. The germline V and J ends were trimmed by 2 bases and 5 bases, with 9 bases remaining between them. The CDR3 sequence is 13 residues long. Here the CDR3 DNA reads TGTGCCATCAGTGAGAGGGAGAGGGAGACCCAGTACTTC. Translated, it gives CAISERERETQYF.

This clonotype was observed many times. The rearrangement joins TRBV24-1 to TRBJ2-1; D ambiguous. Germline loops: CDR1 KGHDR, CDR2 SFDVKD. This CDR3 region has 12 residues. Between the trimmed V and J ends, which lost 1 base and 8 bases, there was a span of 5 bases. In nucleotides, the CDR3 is TGTGCCACCAGTGATTTAAATTATGAGCAGTTCTTC. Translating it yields CATSDLNYEQFF.

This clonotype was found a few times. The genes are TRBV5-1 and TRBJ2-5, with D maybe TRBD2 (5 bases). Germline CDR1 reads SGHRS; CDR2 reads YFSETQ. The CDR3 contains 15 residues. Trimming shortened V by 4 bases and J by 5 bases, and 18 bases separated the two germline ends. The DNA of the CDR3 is TGCGCCAGCAGCCCCATTCGACGCGGCGGGGAGACCCAGTACTTC. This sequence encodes CASSPIRRGGETQYF.

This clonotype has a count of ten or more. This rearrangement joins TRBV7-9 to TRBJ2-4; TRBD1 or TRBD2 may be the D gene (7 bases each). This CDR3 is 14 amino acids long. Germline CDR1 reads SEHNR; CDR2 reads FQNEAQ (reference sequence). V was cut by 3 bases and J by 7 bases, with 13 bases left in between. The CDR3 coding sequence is TGTGCCAGCAGCTTCAGCGGGACAGCGAACATTCAGTACTTC. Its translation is CASSFSGTANIQYF. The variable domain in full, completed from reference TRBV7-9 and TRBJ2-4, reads DTGVSQNPRHKITKRGQNVTFRCDPISEHNRLYWYRQTLGQGPEFLTYFQNEAQLEKSRLLSDRFSAERPKGSFSTLEIQRTEQGDSAMYLCASSFSGTANIQYFGAGTRLSVL.